This T cell receptor (beta chain) was recovered during a study of naive and memory T cell subsets. Trimming cost V 5 bases and J 5 bases, with 13 bases left between them. The CDR3 sequence is 14 residues long. CDR1 is SGHTA and CDR2 is FQGNSA in the germline V gene. To note about this clonotype: Its cognate antigen is unknown.

The beta constant-region primer was an equimolar mix of two oligonucleotides covering TRBC1 and TRBC2. Nested alpha and beta constant-region primers with the SP2 primer drove four PCR rounds on ligated cDNA. Ligation attached a single-stranded oligonucleotide with a 12-nucleotide UMI and the SP2 primer to the cDNA 3' end. TCRdb analysed the UMI-ligation and nested PCR reads with MiXCR anew, one entry per CDR3 protein. The sample holds 95,000 to 150,000 distinct CDR3 sequences, 36% seen once. CMV status came from CD4+ IFNgamma after overnight CMV lysate stimulation. Cells stained for CD3, CD4, CD8, CD45RA and CD27 were sorted into four subsets. Study-wide results and caveats: Naive and memory repertoire findings lacked a ground truth for validation.

The sample was central memory CD4+ T cells from blood. J is TRBJ2-1 and V is TRBV7-2; no reliable D call. The TCR comes from a human donor in good health. The CDR3 bases are TGTGCCAGCAGCCCACGGACGGTTAACAATGAGCAGTTCTTC. Protein sequence: CASSPRTVNNEQFF.